Described below is a single T cell receptor (beta chain) sequence and its context. Its specificity is not known. Here immunoSEQ multiplex PCR was the method, and the copy in TCRdb shows in-frame clones only, minus some. The data show 65,000 to 90,000 clones, with more than 75% seen just once and 35% to 50% held by the top ten. The data were obtained in a study of radiotherapy plus CTLA-4 blockade in lung cancer. Across the study: Disease control was achieved by over 30% of patients, and objective responses by 15% to 20%.

Overall study findings and caveats: Interferon-beta, together with early blood T cell clone dynamics, reportedly best predicted response. In blood, tumor-derived TCR clones expanded after radiotherapy plus ipilimumab.

Those patients who had chemo-refractory metastatic non-small-cell lung cancer were given focal radiation along with CTLA-4 blockade through ipilimumab. The origin of this receptor is a human donor with non-small cell lung cancer that progressed on radiotherapy plus ipilimumab. Sequencing used peripheral blood, obtained from a patient treated with radiotherapy plus ipilimumab.

CDR3: CASSGQGPAGNTIYF. The CDR3 DNA follows: TGTGCCAGCAGTGGCCAAGGACCAGCTGGAAACACCATATATTTT. The chain employs TRBV2 and TRBJ1-3; D remains ambiguous. The CDR3 sequence is 15 residues long. Trimming removed 4 bases at V and 2 bases at J, with 12 bases between. Germline V CDR1 and CDR2: SNHLY, FYNNEI.